This TCR beta chain was documented in a study of regulatory T cells in long-lasting Graves disease. Time point reported: newly diagnosed GD, antithyroid drugs for less than 3 months. Following extraction of RNA from PBMCs, that RNA was used to make the TCR library. The collection involved drawing 7.5 to 9.5 milliliters of peripheral blood into EDTA tubes. Germline V gives CDR1 MNHEY, CDR2 SVGEGT. V was pared by 4 bases and J by 1 base, with 14 bases of the junction left unmatched. The CDR3 length is 19 residues. Study findings and constraints: When disease was persistent, TRBV28, TRBJ1-2 and TRBJ2-5 were the favored segments. Persistent Graves' patients had lower TCR diversity than newly diagnosed ones.

Assembly of TCR beta libraries relied on iRepertoire HTBI primers together with Arm-PCR of CDR3 regions. TCRdb re-analysed the multiplex PCR reads in MiXCR, keeping a single row per CDR3 protein. The table includes about 310,000 distinct CDR3 sequences, about 20% detected once. This clonotype was observed at least ten times. Its antigen is undetermined. Sequenced here: peripheral blood mononuclear cells (PBMCs), sampled at new diagnosis, from a patient treated with antithyroid drugs. This chain joins TRBV6-2 or TRBV6-3 and TRBJ2-3; 10 bases align to TRBD2. The receptor comes from a female donor with Graves disease. CDR3 bases: TGTGCCAGCAGTTCTCTTGGCCTAGCGGGAGACACGGGCACAGATACGCAGTATTTT. Amino acid sequence: CASSSLGLAGDTGTDTQYF.